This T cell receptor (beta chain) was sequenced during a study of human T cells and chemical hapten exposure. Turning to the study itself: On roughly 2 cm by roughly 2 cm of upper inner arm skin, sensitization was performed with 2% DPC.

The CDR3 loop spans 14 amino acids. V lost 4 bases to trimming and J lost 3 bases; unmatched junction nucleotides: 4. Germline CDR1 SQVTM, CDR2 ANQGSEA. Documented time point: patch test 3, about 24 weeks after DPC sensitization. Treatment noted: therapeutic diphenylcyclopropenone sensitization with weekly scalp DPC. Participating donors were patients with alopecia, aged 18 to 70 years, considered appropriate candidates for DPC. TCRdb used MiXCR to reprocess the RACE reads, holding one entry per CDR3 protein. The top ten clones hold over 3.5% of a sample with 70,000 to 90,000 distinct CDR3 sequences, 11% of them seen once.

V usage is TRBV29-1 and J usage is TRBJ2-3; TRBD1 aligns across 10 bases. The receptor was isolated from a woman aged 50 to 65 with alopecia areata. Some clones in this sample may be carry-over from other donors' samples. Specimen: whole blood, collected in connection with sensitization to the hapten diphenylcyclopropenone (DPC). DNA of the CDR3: TGCAGCGTTGCTGGGGACAGGGGTACAGATACGCAGTATTTT. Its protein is CSVAGDRGTDTQYF.